The sequence of this TCR beta chain was determined in a study of T cell responses to AZD1222 COVID-19 vaccine. Pooling covered second doses at about 4 or about 12 weeks. V gave up 2 bases and J gave up 4 bases; unmatched junction bases: 4. Germline V lookup: CDR1 PRHDT, CDR2 FYEKMQ (reference sequence). The CDR3 extends over 14 amino acids. Assay used: immunoSEQ multiplex PCR; TCRdb lists only in-frame clones, some missing. This table holds over 150,000 clones, roughly 90% found once. The chain joins TRBV13 to TRBJ1-1; 7 bases map to TRBD1. The sample here was peripheral blood, taken 28 days after the second AZD1222 dose. This sequence was found in an adult who received the AZD1222 COVID-19 vaccine. CDR3 coding DNA: TGTGCCAGCAGCTTACAGGGGGAACTCACTGAAGCTTTCTTT. Translation: CASSLQGELTEAFF.